This T cell receptor (beta chain) was sequenced in a study of blood T cell repertoires in COVID-19. Study at large: Sample material is recorded as cDNA or gDNA derived from T cells, B-cell-depleted T cells, or PBMCs.

V trimming: 1 base; J trimming: 2 bases; junction bases outside the gene matches: 2. This CDR3 has 14 amino acids. CDR1 and CDR2 from the germline V gene are KGHSH and LQKENI. The assay was immunoSEQ multiplex PCR, and TCRdb's table has in-frame clones only and misses some. The profile shows about 160,000 clones, 60% to 85% of them singletons. Source material: peripheral blood. The chain uses TRBV18 and TRBJ2-7, with 7 bases lining up with TRBD1. This TCR came from a man between 65 and 85 years old with acute or convalescent COVID-19. As DNA, the CDR3 is TGTGCCAGCTCACCACGCCAGGGGGCCTACGAGCAGTACTTC. It specifies CASSPRQGAYEQYF. The full variable domain, completed using reference TRBV18 and TRBJ2-7, is NAGVMQNPRHLVRRRGQEARLRCSPMKGHSHVYWYRQLPEEGLKFMVYLQKENIIDESGMPKERFSAEFPKEGPSILRIQQVVRGDSAAYFCASSPRQGAYEQYFGPGTRLTVT.